Listed below are T cell receptor beta chains from one sample, sequenced in a study of human thymus T cells. Only in-frame clones appear in the TCRdb table, and some are missing; sequencing was by immunoSEQ multiplex PCR. The table has some 46,000 clones, roughly 94% seen once. The specimen was blood. The receptors shown here come from a boy younger than two with a congenital heart defect but otherwise immunologically healthy. Both conserved end residues are part of each CDR3. The D gene is left open where the match is weak.

TRBD1 | TRBJ1-1 | TRBV5-1 | CASSFRQGDTEAFF
. | TRBJ2-3 | TRBV7-2 | CASSLDVGGRTQYF
TRBD1 | TRBJ1-2 | TRBV9 | CASSLTRQGNNYGYTF
. | TRBJ1-1 | TRBV6-1 | CASSEAGYTEAFF
. | TRBJ1-2 | TRBV7-2 | CASSLGGELRGYTF
. | TRBJ2-7 | TRBV6-5 | CASRSLYEQYF
TRBD1 | TRBJ1-2 | TRBV28 | CARTRGRDYGYTF
. | TRBJ1-1 | TRBV29-1 | CSVAPRLGNTEAFF
TRBD1 | TRBJ1-3 | TRBV29-1 | CSVVRGSGNTIYF
TRBD2 | TRBJ2-3 | TRBV7-7 | CASSLAGADTQYF
. | TRBJ2-5 | TRBV5-1 | CASSLDGARETQYF
. | TRBJ2-3 | TRBV27 | CASSLVGDTDTQYF
TRBD1 | TRBJ1-2 | TRBV28 | CASSLEVRGYYGYTF
. | TRBJ1-2 | TRBV6-5 | CASSYRLQGTYGYTF
. | TRBJ2-3 | TRBV4-3 | CASSLAPIGGTDTQYF
. | TRBJ2-3 | TRBV11-2 | CASSFHEGTDTQYF
. | TRBJ2-5 | TRBV10-2 | CASSESAGQETQYF
. | TRBJ1-5 | TRBV6-1 | CASTEGGPPRGNQPQHF
. | TRBJ2-5 | TRBV4-1 | CASSRGAETQYF
. | TRBJ1-2 | TRBV4-1 | CASSRTTASDGYTF
. | TRBJ2-5 | TRBV7-2 | CASSLEMQTQYF
TRBD2 | TRBJ2-1 | TRBV27 | CASSSLAGGSYNEQFF
TRBD2 | TRBJ2-2 | TRBV6-5 | CASSSGLAGELFF
. | TRBJ1-4 | TRBV5-8 | CASRPGERTNEKLFF
TRBD2 | TRBJ2-7 | TRBV7-2 | CASSLAGGNEQYF
. | TRBJ1-1 | TRBV6-5 | CASSYSLGGDTEAFF
TRBD2 | TRBJ2-7 | TRBV28 | CASSVAGSTYEQYF
TRBD2 | TRBJ2-7 | TRBV28 | CASSPLREGSTEQYF
. | TRBJ2-7 | TRBV4-3 | CASSVTRMSYEQYF
TRBD2 | TRBJ2-1 | TRBV4-2 | CASSQAELAGGHNEQFF
TRBD1 | TRBJ1-2 | TRBV4-3 | CASSQFQGTGPYGYTF
TRBD1 | TRBJ1-2 | TRBV5-6 | CASSFGTGSPNYGYTF
. | TRBJ1-3 | TRBV30 | CACTGLHSGNTIYF
TRBD1 | TRBJ2-2 | TRBV7-6 | CASSPRQGGTGELFF